This T cell receptor beta chain was sequenced during a study of blood T cell repertoires in COVID-19 (dated by TCRdb to 2020 to 2022). About the study as a whole: Samples from collaborators originated in the United States, Italy and Spain and spanned both the acute and convalescent phases of COVID-19. The prospective study material was composed of cDNA or gDNA derived from T cells, B-cell-depleted T cells, or PBMCs. The dataset comprised deeply sampled blood TCRbeta repertoires from subjects exposed to, actively infected with, or recovered from COVID-19. The repertoires were released in a freely available public database meant as a resource for research on the immune response to SARS-CoV-2. Samples were obtained from the ongoing ImmuneRACE study (first 160 participants) and from approximately 1,200 subjects provided by 6 global collaborators. A de-identified subject ID, COVID-19 status, age in years and sex were almost always included in the sample metadata. Where available, HLA class I and class II types were taken from metadata supplied by the sample provider and were not determined by assay-based typing.

What the study reported, not specific to this receptor: Clinical and demographic metadata were provided uncurated, with the amount varying by source and participant.

Participants in the prospective study were enrolled through a virtual design, were aged roughly 18 to 100 years, and lived in roughly 26 United States geographic areas. To assign participants to cohorts, the prospective study relied on clinical history that participants themselves reported in a screening survey and a study questionnaire. In the prospective study, mobile phlebotomists collected whole blood, serum and a nasopharyngeal or oropharyngeal swab from each participant. Prospective study participants could optionally give additional blood draws and questionnaires over an approximately two-month period. Prospective study blood samples were shipped either frozen or at room temperature before DNA extraction. TCRbeta CDR3 regions were amplified from genomic DNA by means of the immunoSEQ Assay, a bias-controlled multiplex PCR. The authors' pipeline ran thus. Within the assay, amplification of reference gene primers was used to estimate how many nucleated cells each sample contained. To quantify the absolute abundance of each unique TCRbeta CDR3 rearrangement, sequence reads were collapsed and filtered. Productive Simpson clonality was computed per sample as the square root of Simpson's diversity index over productive rearrangements. TCRdb holds this immuneACCESS table with in-frame rearrangements only. Some clones are missing; in checked studies, unresolved V genes explain under half, and the rest has no known cause. The V and J calls and clone size come from that table; D and trimming were worked out from the DNA. The sample records some 180,000 clones, less than 85% of which are singletons. The ten largest clonotypes hold 5.2% of the sample.

Points on this clone: The antigen it binds to is not known. One base away there is no much larger clone; base qualities are not given.

The germline V gene sets CDR1 to ENHRY and CDR2 to SYGVKD. Counted from cysteine to phenylalanine, this CDR3 has 15 amino acids. The kept DNA is CDR3 alone, 45 bases in frame from the first base. V lost 4 bases and J lost 2 bases, and the count of bases not matched to a germline gene is 3. This clonotype originated in a woman aged 55 to 70 with acute COVID-19. Sequences were obtained from PBMCs or T cells enriched from blood (not recorded which). The chain uses TRBV10-3 and TRBJ2-7, with 12 bases in between that match TRBD2. The CDR3 in this case is CAISVWTSGTYEQYF. The DNA sequence is TGTGCCATCAGTGTCTGGACTAGCGGGACCTACGAGCAGTACTTC.